A single sample is the source of the 25 T cell receptor beta chains below, sequenced in a study of blood T cell repertoires in COVID-19. Using immunoSEQ multiplex PCR, the repertoire was profiled, and TCRdb retains in-frame clones only, with some absent. The sample carries about 19,000 clones, over 65% recorded once. The sequenced material came from peripheral blood. These receptors came from a human donor in a cohort sampled during active COVID-19.

The chain links TRBV19 to TRBJ1-2; no definite D call. This CDR3 has 13 residues. V was clipped by 3 bases and J by 8 bases, with 13 bases between them. Germline V CDR1 and CDR2: LNHDA, SQIVND (reference sequence). For the CDR3, the DNA is TGTGCCAGTAGTATTAGTGCTTACCGCGGCTACACCTTC. It yields the protein CASSISAYRGYTF.

This sequence joins TRBV4-2 and TRBJ1-4; 10 nucleotides match TRBD1. Germline CDR1 is LGHNA and CDR2 is YNFKEQ. This CDR3 has 17 residues. V dropped 1 base and J dropped 7; count of bases not matched to a gene: 9. CDR3 coding DNA: TGTGCCAGCAGCCAAGGGGCTGGGGGACAGGGGCGTGAAAAACTGTTTTTT. It is translated as CASSQGAGGQGREKLFF.

The V call is TRBV6-4, the J call TRBJ2-3, with 8 bases lining up with TRBD2. The CDR3 sequence is 16 residues long. Germline CDR1 MRHNA, CDR2 SNTAGT. The V and J ends lost 4 bases and 0 bases, in that order; junction bases with no gene match: 6. The CDR3 loop is CASSGSAGGSTDTQYF. The CDR3 nucleotides are TGTGCCAGCAGTGGATCGGCGGGAGGTAGCACAGATACGCAGTATTTT.

This chain joins TRBV6-1 and TRBJ2-7, with 9 nucleotides matching TRBD2. V was clipped by 1 base and J by 0 bases; unmatched bases: 4. This CDR3 is 16 amino acids long. Germline V gene sequence: CDR1 MNHNS, CDR2 SASEGT. CDR3 protein: CASSEGTSDSSYEQYF. CDR3 sequence (DNA): TGTGCCAGCAGTGAAGGGACTAGCGACAGCTCCTACGAGCAGTACTTC.

The V and J genes are TRBV7-9 and TRBJ2-5; 9 bases align to TRBD2. V was clipped by 5 bases and J by 3 bases; unmatched bases: 7. Germline loops: CDR1 SEHNR, CDR2 FQNEAQ (reference sequence). The CDR3 is made up of 15 amino acids. The CDR3 reads CASSHISGREETQYF. The CDR3 DNA is TGTGCCAGCAGCCATATTAGCGGGAGAGAAGAGACCCAGTACTTC.

This clone was seen a single time. This chain links TRBV5-4 with TRBJ2-1; 8 nucleotides align to TRBD2. Trimming removed 1 base from V and 5 bases from J; junction bases left unmatched: 5. The CDR3 contains 15 residues. CDR1 and CDR2 (germline): SGHNT, YYREEE (reference sequence). For the CDR3, the DNA is TGTGCCAGCAGCTTGTCGGTAGCGGGGAACAATGAGCAGTTCTTC. It translates to CASSLSVAGNNEQFF.

The gene calls are TRBV24-1 and TRBJ2-7, with TRBD1 as a possible D gene (7 bases). The germline V and J ends were trimmed by 4 bases and 3 bases, with 15 bases remaining between them. The CDR3 runs 15 residues. Germline lookup yields CDR1 KGHDR and CDR2 SFDVKD. The CDR3 nucleotides are TGTGCCACCAGTGACATAGGGCAGGGGGGCTACGAGCAGTACTTC. This encodes CATSDIGQGGYEQYF.

This rearrangement joins TRBV3-1 (or the pseudogene TRBV3-2) to TRBJ2-1, with a tentative D call TRBD1 (6 bases). With 0 bases removed from V and 1 base from J, the gap between germline ends came to 10 bases. Germline V gives CDR1 LGHDT, CDR2 YNNKEL (reference sequence). The CDR3 length is 16 residues. CDR3 region: CASSQDRTDSYNEQFF. The CDR3 DNA is TGTGCCAGCAGCCAAGACCGGACAGATTCCTACAATGAGCAGTTCTTC.

The chain recombines TRBV5-4 with TRBJ2-6; TRBD1 is a possible D gene (6 bases). This CDR3 contains 18 residues. Germline V CDR1 and CDR2: SGHNT, YYREEE (reference sequence). V was shortened by 4 bases and J by 0 bases, with 17 bases between the two germline ends. The DNA of the CDR3 is TGTGCCAGCAGCCCCTTGACAGGACTCCGCTCTGGGGCCAACGTCCTGACTTTC. Its protein is CASSPLTGLRSGANVLTF.

V usage is TRBV5-4 and J usage is TRBJ1-4; D ambiguous. This CDR3 contains 16 residues. V shed 5 bases and J shed 2 bases, with 16 bases lying between them. Germline CDR1 is SGHNT and CDR2 is YYREEE (reference sequence). For the CDR3, the DNA is TGTGCCAGCAGACGCTGGGCTGCCAGTACTAATGAAAAACTGTTTTTT. Its protein product is CASRRWAASTNEKLFF.

The chain uses TRBV24-1 and TRBJ1-1; TRBD1 matches at 11 bases. The CDR3 contains 17 residues. The V segment lost 4 bases and the J segment 1 base; nucleotides outside the gene matches: 7. Looked up from germline, CDR1 is KGHDR and CDR2 is SFDVKD. This CDR3 reads CATSDPDRGRENTEAFF. In nucleotides, the CDR3 is TGTGCCACCAGTGACCCGGACAGGGGGCGGGAGAACACTGAAGCTTTCTTT.

The sample holds a few counts of this clone. The chain links TRBV19 to TRBJ1-2; unclear D gene. This CDR3 has 13 amino acids. The germline gives CDR1 LNHDA, CDR2 SQIVND (reference sequence). Trimming removed 3 bases from V and 4 bases from J, with 9 bases in between. This CDR3 reads CASSIVEAYGYTF. CDR3 bases: TGTGCCAGTAGTATCGTAGAGGCCTATGGCTACACCTTC.

The chain uses TRBV6-6 and TRBJ2-1; 13 bases line up with TRBD2. Germline lookup yields CDR1 MNHNY and CDR2 SVGAGI (reference sequence). Trimming at V came to 5 bases and at J to 5 bases, leaving 12 bases not matched to a gene. The CDR3 loop spans 18 amino acids. The CDR3 region is CASSQLSGGLAGDNEQFF. The CDR3 coding sequence is TGTGCCAGCAGTCAGTTAAGCGGTGGACTAGCGGGAGACAATGAGCAGTTCTTC.

The V and J genes are TRBV5-6 and TRBJ1-1; D not certain. The CDR3 contains 17 residues. The V end lost 2 bases, the J end lost 1 base, and 18 bases lay between the germline ends. Germline values: CDR1 SGHDT, CDR2 YYEEEE. The CDR3 reads CASSFGYGVRANTEAFF. In DNA form, the CDR3 reads TGTGCCAGCAGCTTCGGCTACGGGGTCAGAGCGAACACTGAAGCTTTCTTT.

The genes are TRBV19 and TRBJ2-4, with 7 bases lining up with TRBD1. Germline CDR1 is LNHDA and CDR2 is SQIVND (reference sequence). V lost 6 bases to trimming and J lost 3 bases; unmatched junction nucleotides: 8. The CDR3 is 15 residues long. In DNA, the CDR3 is TGTGCCAGTAGCCGACAGGGATTCGACAAAAACATTCAGTACTTC. It specifies CASSRQGFDKNIQYF.

This sequence joins TRBV19 and TRBJ2-1; 9 bases are a match to TRBD2. V lost 7 bases to trimming and J lost 7 bases; unmatched junction nucleotides: 8. CDR3 length equals 14 residues. CDR1 is LNHDA, CDR2 SQIVND, per germline (reference sequence). The CDR3 region has the DNA TGTGCCAGTATGGTTAGCGGGAGTGGTAATGAGCAGTTCTTC. Its translation is CASMVSGSGNEQFF.

The CDR3 nucleotides read TGTGCCAGCAGCCCCCGCAGGGGGTCCTCTGAAGCTTTCTTT. Its protein is CASSPRRGSSEAFF. The V and J genes are TRBV5-4 and TRBJ1-1; 7 bases are a match to TRBD1. Germline CDR1 is SGHNT and CDR2 is YYREEE (reference sequence). V shed 4 bases, J shed 6 bases, and the junction held 9 bases outside the gene matches. This CDR3 spans 14 amino acids.

This clone has just one count. This rearrangement joins TRBV7-2 to TRBJ2-1; 9 bases are shared with TRBD2. Looked up from germline, CDR1 is SGHTA and CDR2 is FQGNSA. With 0 bases clipped from V and 10 bases from J, the junction kept 10 bases outside the gene matches. CDR3 size: 16 residues. In DNA, the CDR3 is TGTGCCAGCAGCTTAGCTCTTGTGCTAGCGGGATTGGAGCAGTTCTTC. It encodes CASSLALVLAGLEQFF.

V usage is TRBV3-1 (or the pseudogene TRBV3-2) and J usage is TRBJ2-7, with D tentatively TRBD2 (5 bases). The CDR3 runs to 11 residues. The V end was cut by 5 bases, the J end by 7 bases, with 9 bases between. CDR1 is LGHDT and CDR2 is YNNKEL in the germline V gene (reference sequence). The CDR3 here is CASSFQREQYF. The CDR3 DNA sequence: TGTGCCAGCAGCTTCCAGCGGGAGCAGTACTTC.

This clone is labeled medium-sized. The chain links TRBV24-1 to TRBJ2-1; D is possibly TRBD2 (6 bases). The germline V gene encodes CDR1 KGHDR and CDR2 SFDVKD. V was shortened by 5 bases and J by 4 bases, with 20 bases between the two germline ends. This CDR3 spans 17 amino acids. The CDR3 sequence is CATSVNLGGARYNEQFF. The CDR3 coding sequence is TGTGCCACCAGTGTTAATCTAGGCGGGGCTAGGTACAATGAGCAGTTCTTC.

The chain has TRBV12-3 or TRBV12-4 and TRBJ1-2; D not resolved. V dropped 6 bases and J dropped 2 bases, with 10 bases sitting between them. The length of the CDR3 is 13 residues. CDR3 coding DNA: TGTGCCAGCAGCCCTACAGAGAACTATGGCTACACCTTC. The encoded protein is CASSPTENYGYTF.

The CDR3 sequence: CASSQYGKGVTEAFF. CDR3 nucleotide sequence: TGTGCCAGCAGCCAGTACGGGAAGGGGGTCACTGAAGCTTTCTTT. The chain uses TRBV4-2 and TRBJ1-1, with a possible D match to TRBD1 (6 bases). Trimming cost V 3 bases and J 4 bases, with 15 bases left between them. Germline V gives CDR1 LGHNA, CDR2 YNFKEQ. CDR3 length: 15 residues.

The chain has TRBV6-6 and TRBJ2-1, with 13 bases lining up with TRBD2. With V trimmed by 6 bases and J by 10 bases, 3 bases remained unmatched. The germline gives CDR1 MNHNY, CDR2 SVGAGI (reference sequence). This CDR3 is built from 13 residues. DNA of the CDR3: TGTGCCAGCAGACCGACTAGCGGGAGGGAGCAGTTCTTC. Translated: CASRPTSGREQFF.

The chain carries TRBV28 and TRBJ2-3, with 7 bases identical to TRBD2. V dropped 2 bases and J dropped 2; count of bases not matched to a gene: 7. This CDR3 region has 16 residues. Germline CDR1 reads MDHEN; CDR2 reads SYDVKM. The CDR3 spells CASSLRAGAHTDTQYF. The DNA for the CDR3 is TGTGCCAGCAGTTTACGGGCGGGAGCCCACACAGATACGCAGTATTTT.

The V gene is TRBV7-6, the J gene TRBJ1-2; 12 bases are a match to TRBD1. The CDR3 sequence is 16 residues long. Germline trimming cut 5 bases from V and 8 bases from J; bases unmatched to any gene: 12. Germline CDR1 SGHVS, CDR2 FNYEAQ. This chain's CDR3 is CASSKVPGQGARGYTF. The DNA for the CDR3 is TGTGCCAGCAGCAAGGTCCCGGGACAGGGGGCTCGGGGCTACACCTTC.